The 18 T cell receptor beta chains given below trace back to one sample, sequenced in a study of spatial heterogeneity in lung cancer. Study findings and constraints: Mutation counts in tumors were tracked by counts of expanded intratumoral alpha and beta TCRs.

The antigens these receptors bind are not known. The time point denotes: sample taken at primary tumor resection. MiXCR, applied by TCRdb to the 5' RACE reads, yields one record per CDR3 protein. Of around 13,000 distinct CDR3 sequences in the sample, 6% to 7% were seen once. The specimen was lung tumor tissue, collected at surgery. These TCRs come from a female donor with early-stage non-small cell lung cancer.

Relative to its sample, this clonotype is medium-sized. The V and J genes are TRBV11-2 and TRBJ1-6; 7 bases are shared with TRBD1. The CDR3 loop spans 15 amino acids. Germline loops: CDR1 SGHAT, CDR2 FQNNGV. V shed 1 base, J shed 10 bases, and the junction held 7 bases outside the gene matches. CDR3 residues: CASSLGSGQNSPLHF. CDR3 DNA: TGTGCCAGCAGCTTAGGATCGGGACAGAACTCACCCCTCCACTTT.

This clonotype is medium-sized (0.01 to 0.1%) within its sample. The rearrangement joins TRBV20-1 to TRBJ1-5, with a possible D match to TRBD1 (5 bases). CDR3 size: 17 residues. The germline gives CDR1 DFQATT, CDR2 SNEGSKA (reference sequence). V was shortened by 6 bases and J by 1 base, with 22 bases between the two germline ends. In DNA form, the CDR3 reads TGCAGTGCCATGCTCGACAGATTTACGGAAAGCAATCAGCCCCAGCATTTT. Translated: CSAMLDRFTESNQPQHF.

This clonotype was found a few times. This may stem from a read error, because a much larger clone lies one nucleotide away. This rearrangement joins TRBV30 to TRBJ2-3; D is uncertain. Germline CDR1 reads GTSNPN; CDR2 reads SVGIG (reference sequence). This CDR3 spans 11 amino acids. The CDR3 DNA sequence: TGTGCCCGGAGTGTACGTGAGGCGCAGTATTTT. It is translated as CARSVREAQYF.

This clonotype has at least ten counts. CDR3 in amino acids: CAWSVRYEQYF. The CDR3 region has the DNA TGTGCCTGGAGTGTACGCTACGAGCAGTACTTC. V gene TRBV30 combines with J gene TRBJ2-7; D not certain. Germline loops: CDR1 GTSNPN, CDR2 SVGIG (reference sequence). This CDR3 region has 11 residues. Trimming stripped 0 bases from V and 3 bases from J, with 3 bases between.

By proportion, this clonotype is medium-sized. This chain uses TRBV7-2 with TRBJ2-2; 8 nucleotides match TRBD2. The CDR3 consists of 16 residues. Germline CDR1 and CDR2: SGHTA and FQGNSA. Trimming at V came to 5 bases and at J to 4 bases, leaving 9 bases not matched to a gene. The CDR3 sequence: CASSLIAGLGTGELFF. In DNA form, the CDR3 reads TGTGCCAGCAGCCTCATAGCGGGATTGGGCACCGGGGAGCTGTTTTTT.

The table lists this clonotype with many counts. The V call is TRBV28, the J call TRBJ2-7; 8 nucleotides align to TRBD2. Unmatched junction bases numbered 8, after V lost 6 bases and J lost 1 base. This CDR3 is built from 15 residues. In germline, CDR1 is MDHEN, CDR2 SYDVKM. This CDR3 is CASRTLAGLSYEQYF. CDR3 nucleotide sequence: TGTGCCAGCAGAACCTTAGCGGGGCTGTCCTACGAGCAGTACTTC.

Concerning this clonotype itself: A read error may be the cause here, since a much bigger clone is one base away. As DNA, the CDR3 is TGTGCCAGCTCAGATAATAAGGGAGCGCTCAATGGGGCCAACGTCCTGACTTTC. This encodes CASSDNKGALNGANVLTF. This chain joins TRBV18 and TRBJ2-6, with D possibly being TRBD2 (5 bases). The CDR3 totals 18 residues. Germline CDR1 KGHSH, CDR2 LQKENI. Trimming cost V 5 bases and J 3 bases, with 20 bases left between them.

Ten or more counts support this clonotype. The V gene is TRBV20-1, the J gene TRBJ2-5, with unresolved D. CDR1 is DFQATT, CDR2 SNEGSKA, per germline (reference sequence). V lost 6 bases and J lost 2, with 7 bases in between. The CDR3 covers 11 residues. CDR3 sequence reads: CSALKQETQYF. Here the CDR3 DNA reads TGCAGTGCATTAAAACAAGAGACCCAGTACTTC.

The sample holds many counts of this clonotype. The V and J genes are TRBV6-1 and TRBJ1-6; D not certain. This CDR3 is 12 amino acids long. V was shortened by 6 bases and J by 7 bases, with 7 bases between the two germline ends. The germline V gene encodes CDR1 MNHNS and CDR2 SASEGT. CDR3 nucleotides: TGTGCCAGCAGGAGAGAGAATTCACCCCTCCACTTT. It encodes CASRRENSPLHF.

This clonotype was counted only a few times. The chain employs TRBV7-2 and TRBJ2-5; D ambiguous. The CDR3 is 12 residues long. V dropped 5 bases and J dropped 5 bases, with 9 bases sitting between them. Looked up from germline, CDR1 is SGHTA and CDR2 is FQGNSA. The CDR3 spells CASSPYGETQYF. The DNA for the CDR3 is TGTGCCAGCAGCCCCTACGGGGAGACCCAGTACTTC.

This clonotype occurred many times. V is TRBV18 and J is TRBJ2-7; a weak D match, TRBD1 (5 bases). The germline V and J ends were trimmed by 5 bases and 5 bases, with 13 bases remaining between them. Germline V gene data show CDR1 as KGHSH and CDR2 as LQKENI. This CDR3 is 13 amino acids long. Here the CDR3 DNA reads TGTGCCAGCTCAACCACTTGGGGCAACGAGCAGTACTTC. Translating it yields CASSTTWGNEQYF. Full variable domain (missing parts from reference TRBV18 and TRBJ2-7): NAGVMQNPRHLVRRRGQEARLRCSPMKGHSHVYWYRQLPEEGLKFMVYLQKENIIDESGMPKERFSAEFPKEGPSILRIQQVVRGDSAAYFCASSTTWGNEQYFGPGTRLTVT.

This clonotype was observed at least ten times. This chain links TRBV28 with TRBJ1-2; unclear D gene. From germline, CDR1 is MDHEN and CDR2 SYDVKM. Trimming stripped 4 bases from V and 2 bases from J, with 8 bases between. This CDR3 is built from 13 residues. The CDR3 loop reads CASSSNPNYGYTF. CDR3 DNA: TGTGCCAGCAGTTCCAACCCGAACTATGGCTACACCTTC.

This clonotype ranks as medium-sized. This chain uses TRBV6-5 with TRBJ1-1, with D hard to call. The germline V gene encodes CDR1 MNHEY and CDR2 SVGAGI. This CDR3 is built from 13 residues. The ends were cut back, 6 bases at V and 4 bases at J, with 12 bases in the middle. CDR3 loop: CASRRTVGTEAFF. DNA of the CDR3: TGTGCCAGCAGGAGAACGGTGGGCACTGAAGCTTTCTTT.

In this sample, this clonotype turned up many times. The CDR3: CASSWTGSGTEAFF. CDR3 nucleotide sequence: TGTGCCAGCAGTTGGACAGGGTCGGGCACTGAAGCTTTCTTT. The chain recombines TRBV6-5 with TRBJ1-1, with TRBD1 matching 8 bases. Germline CDR1 MNHEY, CDR2 SVGAGI. CDR3 length: 14 amino acids. V dropped 4 bases and J dropped 4; count of bases not matched to a gene: 5.

This clonotype appeared many times. This chain links TRBV28 with TRBJ2-1; D call uncertain. The CDR3 is 15 residues long. Trimming removed 4 bases at V and 0 bases at J, with 10 bases between. In germline, CDR1 is MDHEN, CDR2 SYDVKM. The CDR3 is CASSSWTGSYNEQFF. CDR3 in DNA: TGTGCCAGCAGTTCTTGGACGGGCTCCTACAATGAGCAGTTCTTC.

The J gene is TRBJ2-5, the V gene TRBV3-1; the match to TRBD2 covers 10 bases. The CDR3 consists of 14 residues. Trimming removed 4 bases from V and 7 bases from J; junction bases left unmatched: 6. CDR1 and CDR2 (germline): LGHDT, YNNKEL (reference sequence). The CDR3 spells CASSPPSGSGTQYF. The CDR3 nucleotides are TGTGCCAGCAGCCCCCCTAGCGGGAGTGGGACCCAGTACTTC.

The chain recombines TRBV20-1 with TRBJ2-7; D assignment may be TRBD1 or TRBD2 (5 bases each). V was pared by 7 bases and J by 0 bases, with 16 bases between. From germline, CDR1 is DFQATT and CDR2 SNEGSKA (reference sequence). The CDR3 runs 14 residues. DNA for the CDR3: TGCAGTGTCTACAGGAGCGGAAGCTCCTACGAGCAGTACTTC. Amino acid sequence: CSVYRSGSSYEQYF.

This clonotype is labeled as medium-sized (0.01 to 0.1%). The DNA of the CDR3 is TGTGCCAGCAGTTACCCACGGGGTTCCCTAGCCAAAAACATTCAGTACTTC. It specifies CASSYPRGSLAKNIQYF. The chain employs TRBV6-5 and TRBJ2-4; a possible D gene is TRBD2 (5 bases). Germline CDR1 MNHEY, CDR2 SVGAGI. CDR3 length: 17 residues. The V gene lost 2 bases and the J gene lost 0 bases, with 14 bases spanning the gap.